This TCR beta chain was recovered during a study of Ad26.COV2.S vaccination and SARS-CoV-2 variants. As for the study in general: The study gave Ad26.COV2.S intramuscularly, once or twice 56 days apart.

Assay: immunoSEQ multiplex PCR; the TCRdb copy retains only in-frame clones and omits some. The repertoire consists of hundreds of thousands of clones, with about 85% occurring once and the leading ten covering approximately 5.9%. Treatment specified: roughly 20 received Ad26.COV2.S at low or high dose, single or two shots; roughly five received placebo; per-sample allocation not given. It was on day 63 after the first vaccine or placebo injection that samples were taken. Donation was by an adult aged 18-55 years who was in Boston. Vaccination used an Ad26 vector expressing Wuhan-strain SARS-CoV-2 spike. The CDR3 has 16 amino acids. Germline-derived CDR1 and CDR2 are LNHDA and SQIVND (reference sequence). The V end was cut by 9 bases, the J end by 5 bases, with 25 bases between. This clone was seen just once.

This TCR came from a person between 18 and 60 years old who received the Ad26.COV2.S COVID-19 vaccine or a placebo. The rearrangement uses TRBV19 and TRBJ1-2; tentatively, D is TRBD1 (5 bases). Material: peripheral blood, obtained in a trial of Ad26.COV2.S vaccine versus placebo. CDR3 DNA: TGTGCCAGCACTCCTTATCTGGTGACAGAACTTTATGGCTACACCTTC. It codes for CASTPYLVTELYGYTF.